Presented here are 5 T cell receptor beta chains from one specimen sequenced in a study of metastatic and nonmetastatic thyroid tumors. All patients were treatment-naive before thyroid surgery. From the PCR reads, TCRdb re-called clones with MiXCR. The sample yields some 21,000 clones, roughly 9.8% seen once. Sequencing was carried out using blood. The receptor source for this set is a female donor with papillary thyroid cancer or a benign thyroid nodule (not recorded which). Some clones in this sample may be carry-over from other donors' samples.

V is TRBV29-1 and J is TRBJ2-5, with D perhaps TRBD1 (6 bases). Germline CDR1 reads SQVTM; CDR2 reads ANQGSEA. This CDR3 has 12 amino acids. V was trimmed by 4 bases and J by 7 bases, leaving 13 bases between them. The CDR3 region is CSVAQGLGTQYF. The DNA for the CDR3 is TGCAGCGTTGCTCAGGGGCTAGGGACCCAGTACTTC. Together with reference TRBV29-1 and TRBJ2-5, the CDR3 gives the full variable domain: SAVISQKPSRDICQRGTSLTIQCQVDSQVTMMFWYRQQPGQSLTLIATANQGSEATYESGFVIDKFPISRPNLTFSTLTVSNMSPEDSSIYLCSVAQGLGTQYFGPGTRLLVL.

This clone is judged hyperexpanded (1% or more). The chain couples TRBV27 to TRBJ1-2; 7 nucleotides align to TRBD1. CDR1 and CDR2 from the germline V gene are MNHEY and SMNVEV (reference sequence). This CDR3 contains 13 residues. The V gene end was trimmed by 5 bases and the J gene end by 3 bases; junction bases not matched to a gene: 3. The CDR3 protein is CASSPGTDYGYTF. The CDR3 region has the DNA TGTGCCAGCAGTCCTGGGACAGACTATGGCTACACCTTC.

The sample holds many counts of this clone. At the DNA level, this CDR3 is encoded by other sequences in the same sample as well. This sequence joins TRBV9 and TRBJ2-7, with D possibly being TRBD1 (5 bases). This CDR3 is 14 amino acids long. The germline gives CDR1 SGDLS, CDR2 YYNGEE. Trimming removed 0 bases from V and 0 bases from J, with 7 bases in between. The DNA for the CDR3 is TGTGCCAGCAGCGTAGCCGACAGCTCCTACGAGCAGTACTTC. Its translation is CASSVADSSYEQYF.

This clone was found many times. The chain combines TRBV5-6 with TRBJ2-2, with a tentative D call TRBD2 (6 bases). The CDR3 sequence is 15 residues long. Germline loops: CDR1 SGHDT, CDR2 YYEEEE. V was shortened by 1 base and J by 4 bases, with 11 bases between the two germline ends. In DNA, the CDR3 is TGTGCCAGCAGCTTGCTAGCGAGGGCCACCGGGGAGCTGTTTTTT. Translating gives CASSLLARATGELFF.

This clone was recorded many times. The V and J genes are TRBV11-2 and TRBJ2-7; D unclear. Germline V gene sequence: CDR1 SGHAT, CDR2 FQNNGV. The V end was cut by 5 bases, the J end by 5 bases, with 19 bases between. This CDR3 is 15 amino acids long. CDR3 region: CASSPPLMWLNEQYF. The CDR3 nucleotides read TGTGCCAGCAGCCCGCCCCTTATGTGGTTAAACGAGCAGTACTTC.